In its sample, the clone carrying this T cell receptor (beta chain) was seen many times. The target antigen is unknown. Unique molecular identifiers were added to individual cDNA molecules. TCRdb redid the calling of the 5' RACE reads with MiXCR, one entry per CDR3 protein. Counted here are 20,000 to 25,000 distinct CDR3 sequences, roughly 4.1% occurring once; the ten biggest clones make up roughly a fifth. V lost 2 bases and J lost 0, with 14 bases in between. In germline, CDR1 is SQVTM, CDR2 ANQGSEA. The CDR3 runs 16 residues. These data come from a study of early T cells in non-severe SARS-CoV-2 infection. Overall study: The authors sequenced bulk RNA from unsorted whole blood, leaving chains unpaired. Study-level points and caveats: CD4 and private specificities were missed by VDJdb matching, which favored anti-spike CD8 responses.

This rearrangement joins TRBV29-1 to TRBJ1-3, with no clear D. Sequenced: whole blood. The source of this sequence is an adult who was a healthcare worker with PCR-confirmed SARS-CoV-2 infection or an uninfected control (not recorded which). The CDR3 DNA reads TGCAGCGTTGAACAACAAGAGCCCATCTCTGGAAACACCATATATTTT. Protein: CSVEQQEPISGNTIYF.